Presented here are 2 T cell receptor beta chains from one specimen sequenced in a study of blood T cell repertoires in COVID-19. Assay used: immunoSEQ multiplex PCR; TCRdb lists only in-frame clones, some missing. This sample has about 100,000 clones, with approximately 84% found just once. The specimen was peripheral blood. The receptors stem from a woman aged 60 to 75 with acute or convalescent COVID-19.

This chain connects TRBV20-1 to TRBJ2-7; 7 bases map to TRBD1. The germline CDR1 and CDR2 sequences are DFQATT and SNEGSKA (reference sequence). CDR3 size: 13 residues. J gave up 7 bases and V 3 bases, and 9 bases lay outside the gene matches. DNA of the CDR3: TGCAGTGCTAGTCTCGGGACAGCTTTAGAGCAGTACTTC. Amino acids: CSASLGTALEQYF.

The chain couples TRBV7-2 to TRBJ2-3, with TRBD2 matching 7 bases. The CDR3 has 15 residues. Germline V gives CDR1 SGHTA, CDR2 FQGNSA. V shed 5 bases and J 0 bases; nucleotides not matched to a gene: 5. In DNA, the CDR3 is TGTGCCAGCAGCCATAGGCGGGGGAGCACAGATACGCAGTATTTT. Translated: CASSHRRGSTDTQYF. The entire variable domain, with the rest obtained from reference TRBV7-2 and TRBJ2-3, is as follows: GAGVSQSPSNKVTEKGKDVELRCDPISGHTALYWYRQSLGQGLEFLIYFQGNSAPDKSGLPSDRFSAERTGGSVSTLTIQRTQQEDSAVYLCASSHRRGSTDTQYFGPGTRLTVL.